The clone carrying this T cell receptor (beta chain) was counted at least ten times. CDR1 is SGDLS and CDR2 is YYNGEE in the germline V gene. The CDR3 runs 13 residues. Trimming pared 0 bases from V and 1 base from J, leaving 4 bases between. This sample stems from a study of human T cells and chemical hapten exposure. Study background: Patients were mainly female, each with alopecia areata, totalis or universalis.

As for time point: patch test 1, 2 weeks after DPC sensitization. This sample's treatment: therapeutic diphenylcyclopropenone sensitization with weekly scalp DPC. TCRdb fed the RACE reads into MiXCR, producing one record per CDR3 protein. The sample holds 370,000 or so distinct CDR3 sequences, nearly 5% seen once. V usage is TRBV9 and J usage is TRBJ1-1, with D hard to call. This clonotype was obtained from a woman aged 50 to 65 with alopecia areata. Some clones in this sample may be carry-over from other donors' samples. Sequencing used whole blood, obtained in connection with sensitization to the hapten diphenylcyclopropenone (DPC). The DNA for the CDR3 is TGTGCCAGCAGCGTAGCCCCGAACACTGAAGCTTTCTTT. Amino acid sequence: CASSVAPNTEAFF.